The 9 T cell receptor beta chains in this list originate from one sample, sequenced in a study of response to subunit inactivated influenza vaccine. TCRdb ran MiXCR on the RT-PCR reads and lists one entry per CDR3 protein. The data contain roughly 700,000 distinct CDR3 sequences, around 13% of them singletons. The sample consisted of PBMCs from blood, taken approximately 15 days before vaccination. The receptors shown here come from a man between 45 and 60 years old who received an inactivated influenza vaccine.

This clonotype was counted only a few times. The rearrangement joins TRBV7-2 to TRBJ2-1; possibly TRBD2 for D (7 bases). Trimming shortened V by 5 bases and J by 7 bases, and 18 bases separated the two germline ends. The CDR3 length is 15 residues. Germline assignment: CDR1 SGHTA and CDR2 FQGNSA. The CDR3 DNA follows: TGTGCCAGCAGCCGGGGGGCAGGGATTGGAAATGAGCAGTTCTTC. This codes for CASSRGAGIGNEQFF.

The table lists this clonotype with a few counts. The chain has TRBV24-1 and TRBJ2-5; no reliable D call. Germline V CDR1 and CDR2: KGHDR, SFDVKD. Trimming pared 0 bases from V and 2 bases from J, leaving 6 bases between. This CDR3 is built from 14 residues. The CDR3 protein is CATSDLGQQETQYF. The DNA of the CDR3 is TGTGCCACCAGTGATTTGGGTCAACAAGAGACCCAGTACTTC.

The chain carries TRBV4-3 and TRBJ2-3; no clear D. Trimming took off 4 bases at V and 2 bases at J, with 13 bases between the two ends. The CDR3 contains 15 residues. Germline V gene data show CDR1 as LGHNA and CDR2 as YSLEER. The CDR3: CASSRLTAVTDTQYF. The CDR3 DNA reads TGCGCCAGCAGCCGGCTTACGGCCGTCACAGATACGCAGTATTTT.

The genes are TRBV7-2 and TRBJ2-6; D remains ambiguous. The germline V and J ends were trimmed by 0 bases and 0 bases, with 9 bases remaining between them. CDR1 is SGHTA and CDR2 is FQGNSA in the germline V gene. The CDR3 covers 17 residues. CDR3 in amino acids: CASSLAVIGSGANVLTF. The DNA for the CDR3 is TGTGCCAGCAGCTTAGCGGTGATAGGCTCTGGGGCCAACGTCCTGACTTTC.

This chain links TRBV6-5 with TRBJ1-3; no clear D gene. The germline gives CDR1 MNHEY, CDR2 SVGAGI. CDR3 length equals 15 residues. Trimming shortened V by 7 bases and J by 4 bases, and 17 bases separated the two germline ends. CDR3 coding DNA: TGTGCCAGCATTTTTGTACGGGGATCAGGAAACACCATATATTTT. This encodes CASIFVRGSGNTIYF.

This clonotype was seen only a few times. This chain connects TRBV7-6 to TRBJ1-6; TRBD1 might be the D (6 bases). V was shortened by 3 bases and J by 9 bases, with 12 bases between the two germline ends. CDR3 size: 14 residues. Germline lookup yields CDR1 SGHVS and CDR2 FNYEAQ. CDR3 DNA sequence: TGTGCCAGCAGCTTGAAGGGGGAGATTTCACCCCTCCACTTT. It specifies CASSLKGEISPLHF.

In this sample, this clonotype turned up a few times. J is TRBJ2-7 and V is TRBV3-1; TRBD1 is a possible D gene (5 bases). V lost 7 bases and J lost 3, with 10 bases in between. Looked up from germline, CDR1 is LGHDT and CDR2 is YNNKEL (reference sequence). The CDR3 extends over 12 amino acids. The CDR3 reads CASTQGNYEQYF. CDR3 bases: TGTGCCAGCACTCAGGGAAACTACGAGCAGTACTTC.

The V gene is TRBV6-1, the J gene TRBJ2-1, with 11 bases that match TRBD2. Germline assignment: CDR1 MNHNS and CDR2 SASEGT. The V segment lost 2 bases and the J segment 2 bases; nucleotides outside the gene matches: 5. The CDR3 length is 17 residues. The CDR3 is CASSEHHSGGAYNEQFF. In nucleotides, the CDR3 is TGTGCCAGCAGTGAACACCATAGCGGGGGGGCCTACAATGAGCAGTTCTTC.

The rearrangement links TRBV4-3 to TRBJ2-1; maybe TRBD2 (5 bases). Germline lookup yields CDR1 LGHNA and CDR2 YSLEER. This CDR3 spans 15 amino acids. Trimming cost V 0 bases and J 5 bases, with 11 bases left between them. The CDR3 region is CASSQDGISNNEQFF. In DNA, the CDR3 is TGCGCCAGCAGCCAAGACGGGATTTCGAACAATGAGCAGTTCTTC.